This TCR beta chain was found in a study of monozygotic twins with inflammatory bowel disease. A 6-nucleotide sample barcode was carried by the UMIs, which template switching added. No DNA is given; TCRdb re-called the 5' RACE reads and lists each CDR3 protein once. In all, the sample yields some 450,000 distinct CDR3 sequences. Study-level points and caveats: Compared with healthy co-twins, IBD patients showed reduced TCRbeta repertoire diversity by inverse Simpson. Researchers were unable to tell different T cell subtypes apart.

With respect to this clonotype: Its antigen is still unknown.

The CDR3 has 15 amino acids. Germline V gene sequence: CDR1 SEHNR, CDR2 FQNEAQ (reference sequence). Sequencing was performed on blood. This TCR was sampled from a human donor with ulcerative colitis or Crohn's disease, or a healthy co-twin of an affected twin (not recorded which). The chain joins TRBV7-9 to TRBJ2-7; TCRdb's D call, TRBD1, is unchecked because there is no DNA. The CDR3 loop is CASSFPTGASYEQYF.